The present T cell receptor beta chain was sequenced within a study of cytomegalovirus exposure and HLA in healthy donors. This clone was seen a few times. The PCR was carried out with 60 Vbeta primers and 13 Jbeta primers. The assay was immunoSEQ multiplex PCR, and TCRdb's table has in-frame clones only and misses some. The data show about 98,000 clones, approximately 80% seen once. V was shortened by 3 bases and J by 0 bases, with 15 bases between the two germline ends. The CDR3 is made up of 16 amino acids. Germline-derived CDR1 and CDR2 are SGDLS and YYNGEE. Material for sequencing was PBMCs. The receptor was derived from a man aged 55 to 70 in good health and CMV-seropositive. V and J are TRBV9 and TRBJ1-1; D is unresolved. This chain's CDR3 is CASSAYSGVMNTEAFF. The DNA of the CDR3 is TGTGCCAGCAGCGCCTACAGTGGCGTCATGAACACTGAAGCTTTCTTT.